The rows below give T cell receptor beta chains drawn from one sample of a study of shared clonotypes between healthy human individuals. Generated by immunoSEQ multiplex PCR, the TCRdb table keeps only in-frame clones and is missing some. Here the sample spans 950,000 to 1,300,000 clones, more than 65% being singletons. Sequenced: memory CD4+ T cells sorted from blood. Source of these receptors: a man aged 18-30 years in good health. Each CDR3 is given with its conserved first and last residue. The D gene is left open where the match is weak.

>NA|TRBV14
CASSPANYGYTF
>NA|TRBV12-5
CASGLDPWPANTGELFF
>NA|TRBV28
CASSLSSLGGPQHF
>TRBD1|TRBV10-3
CATWDSYGYTF
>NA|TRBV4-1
CASSSPSTGNSPLHF
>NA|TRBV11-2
CASSLIAGHSPLHF
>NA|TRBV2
CASRTGYNSPLHF
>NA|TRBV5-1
CASSEGGRTNGYTF
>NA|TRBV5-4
CASSRGYEQYF
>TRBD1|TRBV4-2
CASSQGHTTGISSYNEQFF
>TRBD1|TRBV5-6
CASSSGTGFRETQYF
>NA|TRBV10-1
CASSGVGQGLSYEQYF
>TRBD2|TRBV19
CASSIGGSRTGELFF
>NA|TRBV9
CASSLGRAPNYGYTF
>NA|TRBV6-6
CASTEGLYSEQYF
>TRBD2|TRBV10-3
CAISGRGGLGTDTQYF
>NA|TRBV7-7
CASSLGSGASYEQYF
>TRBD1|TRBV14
CASSRRQGSSYEQYF
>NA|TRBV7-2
CASSLGGSTPYEQYF
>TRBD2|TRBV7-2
CASSPDSGTQGGEQYF
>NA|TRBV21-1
CGDRGLLAKNIQYF
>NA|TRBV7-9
CASSLMGLAEQFF
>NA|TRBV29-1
CSVEEGSGGNQPQHF
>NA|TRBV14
CASSQDFSGRRSLGEQYF
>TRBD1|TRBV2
CASRTGTSAYEQYF
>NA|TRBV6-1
CASSEVQGPYGYTF
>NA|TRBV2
CASGYSGELFF
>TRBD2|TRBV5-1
CASSLASSGSSPQYF
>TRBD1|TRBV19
CASMDRALSGNTIYF
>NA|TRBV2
CASSQTTGGGTEAFF
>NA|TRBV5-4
CASSSPGIGETQYF
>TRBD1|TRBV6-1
CASHPTGSGTEAFF
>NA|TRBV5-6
CASSRPGEYEQYF
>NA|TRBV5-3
CARSLNGQETQYF
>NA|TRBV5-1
CASSLRAEYEQYF
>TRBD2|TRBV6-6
CANPREAPNYEQYF
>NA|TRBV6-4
CASSGQSSGANVLTF
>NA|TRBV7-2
CASSLPLGSNQPQHF
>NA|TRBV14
CASSQASGHSYNEQFF
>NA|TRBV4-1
CASSQELRDTEAFF
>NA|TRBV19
CASSITLENTEAFF
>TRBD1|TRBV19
CASQPGQLGGELFF
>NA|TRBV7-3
CASSFTLSGNTEAFF
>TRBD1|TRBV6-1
CASSEATPGQGNQPQHF
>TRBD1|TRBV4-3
CASSQDGGQGVIAPLHF
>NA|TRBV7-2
CASSFELADTQYF
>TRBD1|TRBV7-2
CASSLRQGNTEAFF
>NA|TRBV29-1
CSVATGGKAKNIQYF
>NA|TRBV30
CAWKGSYEQYF
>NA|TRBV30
CAWTRPANTGELFF
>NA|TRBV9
CASSVEAGVGTGEQFF
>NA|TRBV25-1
CASSGTGSLRIYGYTF
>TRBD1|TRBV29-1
CSVETTGGQPQHF
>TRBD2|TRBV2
CASRRTSGTDTQYF
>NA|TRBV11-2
CASRIVFGTGELFF
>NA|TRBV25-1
CASSEPGPNSGNTIYF
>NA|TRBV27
CASGTGIDNSPLHF
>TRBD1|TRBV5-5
CASSLTGTVNTEAFF
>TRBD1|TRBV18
CASSSRTGGFYNEQFF
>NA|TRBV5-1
CASSPPVGADTQYF